Presented here are 32 T cell receptor beta chains from one specimen sequenced in a study of blood T cell repertoires in COVID-19. Data came from immunoSEQ multiplex PCR; TCRdb stores just in-frame clones and leaves some out. Altogether roughly 130,000 clones are present, 90% being singletons, with the ten largest covering 3.5% to 5%. Sequencing input: peripheral blood. Source of these receptors: a man in his fifties or sixties with COVID-19, enrolled during active disease.

The chain recombines TRBV4-2 with TRBJ1-1; the D is unclear. The CDR3 totals 16 residues. The germline CDR1 and CDR2 sequences are LGHNA and YNFKEQ. The V gene lost 0 bases and the J gene lost 4 bases, with 15 bases spanning the gap. DNA of the CDR3: TGTGCCAGCAGCCAAGAATCGACCCGGGGAGCCACTGAAGCTTTCTTT. Protein sequence: CASSQESTRGATEAFF.

This clone was detected only once. The gene calls are TRBV19 and TRBJ1-1; a possible D gene is TRBD1 (6 bases). The length of the CDR3 is 13 residues. The V gene lost 2 bases and the J gene lost 11 bases, with 15 bases spanning the gap. Germline CDR1 and CDR2: LNHDA and SQIVND (reference sequence). The DNA of the CDR3 is TGTGCCAGTAGTATACAGGGGCCTGGGTTGGCTTTCTTT. It translates to CASSIQGPGLAFF. The whole variable domain, remainder taken from reference TRBV19 and TRBJ1-1, is DGGITQSPKYLFRKEGQNVTLSCEQNLNHDAMYWYRQDPGQGLRLIYYSQIVNDFQKGDIAEGYSVSREKKESFPLTVTSAQKNPTAFYLCASSIQGPGLAFFGQGTRLTVV.

CDR3 sequence reads: CASKTGTGELFF. For the CDR3, the DNA is TGTGCCAGTAAGACGGGAACCGGGGAGCTGTTTTTT. The chain joins TRBV19 to TRBJ2-2; D might be TRBD2 (5 bases). V was clipped by 7 bases and J by 5 bases, with 8 bases between them. Germline V gene sequence: CDR1 LNHDA, CDR2 SQIVND (reference sequence). CDR3 length: 12 amino acids.

This clone has only one observation. The rearrangement joins TRBV6-4 to TRBJ2-1; 7 bases fit TRBD2. There are 14 residues in the CDR3. J gave up 4 bases and V 2 bases, and 2 bases lay outside the gene matches. The germline V gene encodes CDR1 MRHNA and CDR2 SNTAGT. The DNA for the CDR3 is TGTGCCAGCAGTGACGGGGGGGGATACAATGAGCAGTTCTTC. This sequence encodes CASSDGGGYNEQFF.

This chain uses TRBV2 with TRBJ1-5; D ambiguous. Trimming left V 8 bases short and J 0 bases short, with 8 bases between. The CDR3 spans 13 residues. CDR1 is SNHLY and CDR2 is FYNNEI in the germline V gene. This CDR3 reads CASGTDSNQPQHF. CDR3 coding DNA: TGTGCCAGCGGAACAGATAGCAATCAGCCCCAGCATTTT. Combining the CDR3 with reference TRBV2 and TRBJ1-5 gives the whole variable domain EPEVTQTPSHQVTQMGQEVILRCVPISNHLYFYWYRQILGQKVEFLVSFYNNEISEKSEIFDDQFSVERPDGSNFTLKIRSTKLEDSAMYFCASGTDSNQPQHFGDGTRLSIL.

CDR3 bases: TGTGCCAGCAGTGATCAGGGGGAGGACACCATATATTTT. It codes for CASSDQGEDTIYF. The chain couples TRBV2 to TRBJ1-3; 7 bases fit TRBD1. This CDR3 region has 13 residues. Germline lookup yields CDR1 SNHLY and CDR2 FYNNEI. Germline trimming cut 3 bases from V and 8 bases from J; bases unmatched to any gene: 4.

This chain links TRBV4-2 with TRBJ2-1, with D hard to call. This CDR3 comprises 14 residues. Germline CDR1 LGHNA, CDR2 YNFKEQ. V lost 4 bases and J lost 9, with 16 bases in between. CDR3: CASSPPKVELEQFF. The CDR3 DNA follows: TGTGCCAGCAGCCCCCCCAAGGTGGAGCTTGAGCAGTTCTTC.

The J gene is TRBJ1-1, the V gene TRBV19; a weak D match, TRBD1 (5 bases). V was shortened by 8 bases and J by 4 bases, with 14 bases between the two germline ends. The CDR3 spans 13 residues. CDR1 and CDR2 (germline): LNHDA, SQIVND (reference sequence). The CDR3 bases are TGTGCCAGTGAATACAGGCTAGGCACTGAAGCTTTCTTT. This sequence encodes CASEYRLGTEAFF.

The rearrangement joins TRBV12-3 or TRBV12-4 to TRBJ2-7; tentatively, D is TRBD1 (5 bases). With 3 bases removed from V and 11 bases from J, the gap between germline ends came to 17 bases. The length of the CDR3 is 13 residues. This chain's CDR3 is CASSLGLGLQEYF. The CDR3 nucleotides read TGTGCCAGCAGTTTGGGGCTGGGGCTCCAGGAGTACTTC.

This sequence joins TRBV2 and TRBJ1-5, with 8 bases that match TRBD1. The CDR3 sequence is 14 residues long. CDR1 and CDR2 from the germline V gene are SNHLY and FYNNEI. Unmatched junction bases numbered 2, after V lost 4 bases and J lost 3 bases. CDR3 sequence (DNA): TGTGCCAGCAGTGGACAGGGGTTCAATCAGCCCCAGCATTTT. Translation gives CASSGQGFNQPQHF. Filled out from reference TRBV2 and TRBJ1-5, the complete variable domain reads EPEVTQTPSHQVTQMGQEVILRCVPISNHLYFYWYRQILGQKVEFLVSFYNNEISEKSEIFDDQFSVERPDGSNFTLKIRSTKLEDSAMYFCASSGQGFNQPQHFGDGTRLSIL.

The chain is built from TRBV20-1 and TRBJ2-7, with D possibly being TRBD2 (5 bases). V gave up 7 bases and J gave up 3 bases, with 10 bases separating them. Germline loops: CDR1 DFQATT, CDR2 SNEGSKA (reference sequence). The CDR3 is made up of 11 amino acids. CDR3 sequence reads: CSGGRNYEQYF. For the CDR3, the DNA is TGCAGTGGAGGGCGTAACTACGAGCAGTACTTC.

This sequence joins TRBV5-5 and TRBJ2-7; D call uncertain. Germline CDR1 SGHKS, CDR2 YYEKEE (reference sequence). V lost 1 base and J lost 5, with 4 bases in between. The CDR3 totals 11 residues. The CDR3 coding sequence is TGTGCCAGCAGCTTGTCCAACGAGCAGTACTTC. It specifies CASSLSNEQYF.

The chain combines TRBV18 with TRBJ2-5, with 9 bases identical to TRBD1. Germline assignment: CDR1 KGHSH and CDR2 LQKENI. Trimming took 3 bases from V and 1 from J; bases not matched to a gene: 9. The CDR3 runs 17 residues. The CDR3 here is CASSPTGGQLSQETQYF. CDR3 nucleotide sequence: TGTGCCAGCTCACCGACAGGGGGACAACTCTCCCAAGAGACCCAGTACTTC.

This chain joins TRBV5-1 and TRBJ2-7, with D perhaps TRBD1 (6 bases). Looked up from germline, CDR1 is SGHRS and CDR2 is YFSETQ. CDR3 length: 13 residues. V was trimmed by 4 bases and J by 2 bases, leaving 10 bases between them. The CDR3 DNA sequence: TGCGCCAGCAGCCCTGACAGGACCTACGAGCAGTACTTC. Its translation is CASSPDRTYEQYF.

This clone was found once. The gene calls are TRBV12-5 and TRBJ2-1; TRBD2 aligns across 10 bases. The length of the CDR3 is 15 residues. V shed 6 bases, J shed 9 bases, and the junction held 11 bases outside the gene matches. Germline V gene lookup returns CDR1 LGHNT and CDR2 FRNRAP. The CDR3 DNA follows: TGTGCTAGTGGATGGACTAGCGGTATAGGTAGTGAGCAGTTCTTC. Amino acids: CASGWTSGIGSEQFF.

This chain links TRBV24-1 with TRBJ2-5, with 7 bases fitting TRBD1. Germline CDR1 reads KGHDR; CDR2 reads SFDVKD. V trimming: 0 bases; J trimming: 2 bases; junction bases outside the gene matches: 2. This CDR3 is 15 amino acids long. Here the CDR3 reads CATSDLQGQQETQYF. Written as DNA, the CDR3 is TGTGCCACCAGTGATTTGCAGGGACAGCAAGAGACCCAGTACTTC.

A few counts support this clone. Here the CDR3 reads CASSPARDTEAFF. For the CDR3, the DNA is TGTGCCAGCTCACCGGCCAGGGACACTGAAGCTTTCTTT. This chain connects TRBV18 to TRBJ1-1, with D perhaps TRBD1 (5 bases). The V and J ends lost 3 bases and 3 bases respectively, with 8 bases between them. The CDR3 runs 13 residues. Looked up from germline, CDR1 is KGHSH and CDR2 is LQKENI. Based on the CDR3 plus reference TRBV18 and TRBJ1-1, the full variable domain is NAGVMQNPRHLVRRRGQEARLRCSPMKGHSHVYWYRQLPEEGLKFMVYLQKENIIDESGMPKERFSAEFPKEGPSILRIQQVVRGDSAAYFCASSPARDTEAFFGQGTRLTVV.

A word on this clone: The sample has other DNA sequences that encode this CDR3 too. V usage is TRBV10-3 and J usage is TRBJ2-7, with D possibly TRBD2 on 6 matching bases. Germline V gene lookup returns CDR1 ENHRY and CDR2 SYGVKD. The CDR3 consists of 13 residues. Deletions cut 6 bases from V and 2 bases from J, with 11 bases between. This CDR3 is CAIRDSGAYEQYF. The CDR3, as DNA: TGTGCCATCAGGGACTCGGGGGCCTACGAGCAGTACTTC.

The J gene is TRBJ1-1, the V gene TRBV19; 7 bases map to TRBD1. V gave up 5 bases and J gave up 6 bases; unmatched junction bases: 12. In germline, CDR1 is LNHDA, CDR2 SQIVND (reference sequence). This CDR3 is 15 amino acids long. The CDR3 bases are TGTGCCAGTAGTCCCTATCTCGGGCAGGGGGCTGAAGCTTTCTTT. Protein: CASSPYLGQGAEAFF.

The chain combines TRBV5-1 with TRBJ2-1; TRBD2 aligns across 14 bases. CDR1 and CDR2 from the germline V gene are SGHRS and YFSETQ. This CDR3 is 18 amino acids long. With V trimmed by 3 bases and J by 1 base, 6 bases remained unmatched. Written as DNA, the CDR3 is TGCGCCAGCAGCTCCGGGGGGACTAGCGGGAGTTCCTACAATGAGCAGTTCTTC. Translated, it gives CASSSGGTSGSSYNEQFF.

The V call is TRBV5-1, the J call TRBJ2-2, with D perhaps TRBD2 (5 bases). CDR1 and CDR2 (germline): SGHRS, YFSETQ. Deletions cut 3 bases from V and 1 base from J, with 7 bases between. This CDR3 is built from 14 residues. CDR3 bases: TGCGCCAGCAGCTGGAGGTTGAACACCGGGGAGCTGTTTTTT. It specifies CASSWRLNTGELFF.

V is TRBV15 and J is TRBJ2-1, with TRBD2 matching over 13 bases. The length of the CDR3 is 18 residues. Germline CDR1 reads LNHNV; CDR2 reads YYDKDF (reference sequence). V dropped 4 bases and J dropped 1; count of bases not matched to a gene: 7. The CDR3 DNA reads TGTGCCACCAGCAAGGGGACTAGCGGGATGGAATCCTACAATGAGCAGTTCTTC. It specifies CATSKGTSGMESYNEQFF.

Worth noting for this clone: Other nucleotide sequences from this sample produce the same CDR3. The J gene is TRBJ2-7, the V gene TRBV10-3, with D tentatively TRBD2 (6 bases). Germline CDR1 reads ENHRY; CDR2 reads SYGVKD. The CDR3 consists of 13 residues. V was pared by 6 bases and J by 4 bases, with 13 bases between. CDR3 in DNA: TGTGCCATCAGAGATAGCGGAGCATACGAGCAGTACTTC. Protein: CAIRDSGAYEQYF.

V gene TRBV19 combines with J gene TRBJ1-4; 7 nucleotides align to TRBD1. V was pared by 8 bases and J by 6 bases, with 9 bases of the junction left unmatched. Germline CDR1 LNHDA, CDR2 SQIVND (reference sequence). The CDR3 runs to 14 residues. CDR3 nucleotides: TGTGCCAGTTCTCAGGTTGGGACAGATGAAAAACTGTTTTTT. Translation: CASSQVGTDEKLFF.

V and J are TRBV11-3 and TRBJ2-6, with a weak D call TRBD1 (6 bases). CDR3 length equals 18 residues. V was clipped by 2 bases and J by 0 bases, with 14 bases between them. Germline CDR1 SGHNT, CDR2 YENEEA. CDR3 DNA: TGTGCCAGCAGCTTATGGGGGACACACAACTCTGGGGCCAACGTCCTGACTTTC. Its protein is CASSLWGTHNSGANVLTF.

The chain has TRBV6-1 and TRBJ2-7; the match to TRBD2 covers 7 bases. Germline values: CDR1 MNHNS, CDR2 SASEGT. The J segment lost 0 bases and the V segment lost 3 bases, leaving 8 bases of the junction unmatched. The length of the CDR3 is 16 residues. The CDR3 sequence is CASSDPAGVPSYEQYF. The CDR3, as DNA: TGTGCCAGCAGTGACCCCGCGGGGGTTCCCTCCTACGAGCAGTACTTC.

The rearrangement joins TRBV5-1 to TRBJ2-3; D unresolved. From germline, CDR1 is SGHRS and CDR2 YFSETQ. This CDR3 comprises 12 residues. Trimming pared 7 bases from V and 4 bases from J, leaving 10 bases between. CDR3 region: CASAAQADTQYF. CDR3 DNA: TGCGCCAGCGCCGCCCAGGCAGATACGCAGTATTTT.

This chain joins TRBV20-1 and TRBJ1-2; no reliable D call. The germline V gene encodes CDR1 DFQATT and CDR2 SNEGSKA (reference sequence). There are 11 residues in the CDR3. With 3 bases removed from V and 8 bases from J, the gap between germline ends came to 10 bases. Here the CDR3 DNA reads TGCAGTGCTAGGAACCTCCGGGGCTACACCTTC. Protein product: CSARNLRGYTF.

This chain uses TRBV19 with TRBJ1-5; 8 bases agree with TRBD1. Germline CDR1 is LNHDA and CDR2 is SQIVND (reference sequence). This CDR3 spans 13 amino acids. The V segment lost 7 bases and the J segment 7 bases; nucleotides outside the gene matches: 6. The CDR3 region has the DNA TGTGCCAGTAAGGGACAGGCAAGGCAGCCCCAGCATTTT. Encoded protein: CASKGQARQPQHF.

Sample share makes this clone medium-sized. The chain carries TRBV9 and TRBJ1-2; 9 positions match TRBD1. Looked up from germline, CDR1 is SGDLS and CDR2 is YYNGEE. V trimming: 4 bases; J trimming: 0 bases; junction bases outside the gene matches: 13. The CDR3 loop spans 18 amino acids. CDR3: CASSPGTGIPVANYGYTF. The CDR3 DNA is TGTGCCAGCAGCCCCGGGACAGGGATACCTGTAGCTAACTATGGCTACACCTTC.

V is TRBV6-1 and J is TRBJ2-3, with D possibly matching TRBD1 (6 bases). Germline V gives CDR1 MNHNS, CDR2 SASEGT. The CDR3 loop spans 15 amino acids. Trimming pared 3 bases from V and 3 bases from J, leaving 13 bases between. The CDR3 sequence: CASSDRTELTDTQYF. The CDR3 DNA reads as TGTGCCAGCAGTGATAGGACAGAATTAACAGATACGCAGTATTTT.

The rearrangement uses TRBV19 and TRBJ2-1; 7 bases line up with TRBD1. The CDR3 length is 11 residues. CDR1 is LNHDA, CDR2 SQIVND, per germline (reference sequence). The ends lost 4 bases at V and 12 bases at J; junction bases unmatched: 3. The CDR3 DNA reads TGTGCCAGTAGTACAGGGGGTGGGCAGTTCTTC. Its translation is CASSTGGGQFF. The variable domain in full, with the rest retrieved from reference TRBV19 and TRBJ2-1, is DGGITQSPKYLFRKEGQNVTLSCEQNLNHDAMYWYRQDPGQGLRLIYYSQIVNDFQKGDIAEGYSVSREKKESFPLTVTSAQKNPTAFYLCASSTGGGQFFGPGTRLTVL.